This record concerns one TCR beta chain sequence. This clone's antigen is unknown. No base quality values were provided; no much bigger clone lies one nucleotide off. The meaning of the sample's time point label: about 28 days (+/-7) after the second vaccine dose. AZD1222 recipients given second doses at about 4 weeks or at about 12 weeks were pooled, since spike-specific TCR depth and breadth were not found to differ between the two schedules. Vaccinee samples came from UK trials COV001 and COV002, including a single-blind randomized controlled phase 2/3 trial of AZD1222 (ChAdOx1 nCoV-19) in healthy adults. For TCRbeta chain sequencing, PBMC samples were collected from trial participants at day 0 and at day 28 after the second dose. The CDR3 regions of human TCRbeta chains were subjected to immunosequencing. The authors' analysis ran thus. TCRs in the repertoires were matched against a reference library of SARS-CoV-2-specific TCRs that had been generated with the MIRA antigen-specificity platform. Breadth was defined as the fraction of unique TCRs that were SARS-CoV-2-associated, and depth was defined as the fraction of total T cells that were SARS-CoV-2-associated. Using the MIRA data, every spike-specific TCR was mapped to the spike region that the TCR reacted to and assigned to either a CD4 or a CD8 class. Log10-transformed breadth and depth values were compared by one-way ANOVA with Sidak's multiple comparisons tests. TCRdb holds this immuneACCESS table with in-frame rearrangements only. Some clones are missing; in checked studies, unresolved V genes explain under half, and the rest has no known cause. The V and J calls and the clone size are those of that table, but D and trimming were determined from the DNA. The sample table records approximately 80,000 clones; approximately 83% of these occur just once. About 12% of the sample is in the top ten clones.

This sample was included in a study of T cell responses to AZD1222 COVID-19 vaccine (dated by TCRdb to the early 2020s). Broadly, across the study: TCR sequencing was performed for about 240 trial participants, of whom 200 to 210 were given two doses of AZD1222 and around 26 were given two doses of MenACWY control vaccine. Trial participants were enrolled by age into subgroups of 18-55, 56-69 and 70-plus years, and around 140, 26 and 57 TCR-sequenced participants, respectively, were included in these subgroups.

Study-wide conclusions, independent of this receptor: Nearly half of unique spike-specific TCRs reportedly recognized epitopes outside regions mutated in the B.1.351 and B.1.1.7 variants. The 56-69-year group was small, and its depth increase did not reach significance, likely because of low power. After two AZD1222 doses, both the breadth and the depth of spike-specific TCRs were significantly higher than at day 0 and than in MenACWY recipients. The vaccine-associated CD4 TCRs covered the entire spike protein, and the dominant responses fell in regions 160-218 and 743-854. Because no day 14 peak-response samples were available, repertoires were characterized only after the peak T cell response. Participants were mostly white British, with more females than males. The authors suggested clonal diversity may have been underestimated. Conclusions about previously exposed vaccinees are limited because only six or seven AZD1222 recipients were SARS-CoV-2 seropositive at baseline.

The material sequenced was peripheral blood, taken 28 days after the second AZD1222 dose. The clonotype was recovered from an adult who received the AZD1222 COVID-19 vaccine.

The DNA sequence is given as TGTGCCAGCAGCTCCCCCGCTACGGGAAACCCCCACTACGAGCAGTACGTC. Translated, it reads CASSSPATGNPHYEQYV. The rearrangement combines TRBV7-8 with TRBJ2-7; the D gene is perhaps TRBD2, from 5 matching bases. A distance of 22 bases separates the germline ends of V and J, which lose 4 bases and 3 bases respectively. CDR1 is given as SGHVS and CDR2 as FQNEAQ, both from the germline V gene. The CDR3 runs 17 amino acids, cysteine and valine included. Here the CDR3 DNA is all that survives: 51 bases in frame from base 1.